The 16 T cell receptor beta chains listed next were all sequenced from one sample in a study of CD8+CD57+ T cells in acquired aplastic anemia. Researchers used genomic DNA as the template to profile TCR beta VDJ and CDR3. Via MiXCR, TCRdb re-called the reads, giving one row per CDR3 protein. Among about 180,000 distinct CDR3 sequences listed, 48% were seen once. Patients who underwent sequencing had shown CD8+CD57+ cell expansion by flow cytometry. The specimen sequenced was sorted CD4+, CD8+, or CD8+CD57+ T cells (not recorded which) from PBMCs. Receptor source: a human donor with aplastic anemia.

This clonotype came up a few times. The CDR3 bases are TGTGCCAGCAGGGAGGGGGGGCGGGCAGATACGCAGTATTTT. Its protein is CASREGGRADTQYF. The chain uses TRBV2 and TRBJ2-3, with D possibly being TRBD2 (7 bases). This CDR3 is 14 amino acids long. CDR1 is SNHLY and CDR2 is FYNNEI in the germline V gene. V lost 6 bases to trimming and J lost 4 bases, with 14 bases between them.

The genes are TRBV15 and TRBJ1-1; 11 nucleotides line up with TRBD1. V trimming: 2 bases; J trimming: 5 bases; junction bases outside the gene matches: 13. In germline, CDR1 is LNHNV, CDR2 YYDKDF (reference sequence). The CDR3 has 18 amino acids. The CDR3 region is CATSRPFPGQGGVTEAFF. The CDR3 coding sequence is TGTGCCACCAGCAGACCATTTCCGGGACAGGGGGGGGTTACTGAAGCTTTCTTT.

The sample holds many counts of this clonotype. V usage is TRBV3-1 and J usage is TRBJ2-5; D remains unclear. With 4 bases removed from V and 4 bases from J, the gap between germline ends came to 7 bases. CDR1 and CDR2 from the germline V gene are LGHDT and YNNKEL (reference sequence). The CDR3 runs 12 residues. CDR3 region: CASSPLGETQYF. The CDR3 DNA follows: TGTGCCAGCAGCCCGCTAGGAGAGACCCAGTACTTC.

The chain is built from TRBV10-3 and TRBJ2-2; D may be TRBD1 or TRBD2 (5 bases each). The CDR3 length is 15 residues. Trimming removed 8 bases at V and 0 bases at J, with 13 bases between. Germline V gives CDR1 ENHRY, CDR2 SYGVKD. As DNA, the CDR3 is TGTGCCATCGGCGATGAGGGGACGAACACCGGGGAGCTGTTTTTT. Encoded protein: CAIGDEGTNTGELFF.

In this sample, this clonotype turned up many times. V usage is TRBV24-1 and J usage is TRBJ2-1; TRBD2 is a possible D gene (5 bases). With 7 bases removed from V and 0 bases from J, the gap between germline ends came to 9 bases. This CDR3 spans 14 amino acids. CDR1 is KGHDR and CDR2 is SFDVKD in the germline V gene. CDR3 DNA sequence: TGTGCCACCAGCAAAGGGAGCTCCTACAATGAGCAGTTCTTC. Translation: CATSKGSSYNEQFF.

The chain employs TRBV2 and TRBJ2-5; D perhaps matches TRBD1 (6 bases). Trimming cost V 4 bases and J 4 bases, with 13 bases left between them. Germline CDR1 is SNHLY and CDR2 is FYNNEI. The CDR3 length is 14 residues. The CDR3 is CASSGTVGGETQYF. The CDR3 DNA reads as TGTGCCAGCAGTGGGACGGTAGGGGGAGAGACCCAGTACTTC.

There are a few counts of this clonotype. Written as DNA, the CDR3 is TGTGCCAGCAGTTTAAACGGGGGCCCCCGGAGTGAGCAGTTCTTC. Its translation is CASSLNGGPRSEQFF. The V call is TRBV12-3 or TRBV12-4, the J call TRBJ2-1; D could derive from TRBD1 or TRBD2 (6 bases each). Trimming removed 2 bases from V and 9 bases from J, with 17 bases in between. This CDR3 region has 15 residues.

This clonotype was seen more than once but under ten times. The chain is built from TRBV7-2 and TRBJ2-7, with D uncertain. This CDR3 is 11 amino acids long. CDR1 is SGHTA and CDR2 is FQGNSA in the germline V gene. Trimming stripped 5 bases from V and 6 bases from J, with 8 bases between. Written as DNA, the CDR3 is TGTGCCAGCAGCGGAGTGTCCGAGCAGTACTTC. The encoded protein is CASSGVSEQYF.

This clonotype has only one observation. V usage is TRBV7-2 and J usage is TRBJ2-2; no clear D gene. The CDR3 extends over 12 amino acids. V shed 5 bases and J shed 3 bases, with 4 bases lying between them. The V gene's germline CDR1 is SGHTA and CDR2 FQGNSA. Written as DNA, the CDR3 is TGTGCCAGCAGCCACGACACCGGGGAGCTGTTTTTT. Amino acids: CASSHDTGELFF.

This clonotype has only a few counts. V is TRBV28 and J is TRBJ1-5; maybe TRBD1 (6 bases). The CDR3 covers 15 residues. Trimming took 4 bases from V and 2 from J, leaving 12 bases between them. The germline CDR1 and CDR2 sequences are MDHEN and SYDVKM. CDR3 sequence: CASSWGQRGNQPQHF. CDR3 DNA: TGTGCCAGCAGTTGGGGACAAAGGGGCAATCAGCCCCAGCATTTT.

This clonotype appeared many times. The rearrangement links TRBV2 to TRBJ1-5; TRBD1 might be the D (5 bases). The CDR3 extends over 16 amino acids. Trimming pared 4 bases from V and 3 bases from J, leaving 16 bases between. CDR1 and CDR2 (germline): SNHLY, FYNNEI. CDR3 in DNA: TGTGCCAGCAGTGGGGGGACTGGATTGGACAATCAGCCCCAGCATTTT. Amino acid sequence: CASSGGTGLDNQPQHF. Full variable domain (missing parts from reference TRBV2 and TRBJ1-5): EPEVTQTPSHQVTQMGQEVILRCVPISNHLYFYWYRQILGQKVEFLVSFYNNEISEKSEIFDDQFSVERPDGSNFTLKIRSTKLEDSAMYFCASSGGTGLDNQPQHFGDGTRLSIL.

This clonotype was counted at least ten times. The rearrangement uses TRBV3-1 and TRBJ2-1; the D is unclear. CDR1 LGHDT and CDR2 YNNKEL come from the germline V gene (reference sequence). The V end lost 0 bases, the J end lost 5 bases, and 8 bases lay between the germline ends. CDR3 length: 14 residues. The CDR3: CASSQEGLHNEQFF. As DNA, the CDR3 is TGTGCCAGCAGCCAAGAAGGCCTACACAATGAGCAGTTCTTC.

For the CDR3, the DNA is TGTGCCATCAGTGTTGGACAGAGCGACCTCGCAAACTATGGCTACACCTTC. Protein product: CAISVGQSDLANYGYTF. The V call is TRBV10-3, the J call TRBJ1-2; possibly TRBD1 for D (6 bases). The CDR3 covers 17 residues. The germline gives CDR1 ENHRY, CDR2 SYGVKD. The V end lost 4 bases, the J end lost 2 bases, and 20 bases lay between the germline ends.

Here the CDR3 reads CSVRRLLSSGANVLTF. CDR3 in DNA: TGCAGCGTTCGGCGGCTGCTATCCTCTGGGGCCAACGTCCTGACTTTC. The rearrangement links TRBV29-1 to TRBJ2-6; no definite D call. Looked up from germline, CDR1 is SQVTM and CDR2 is ANQGSEA. This CDR3 contains 16 residues. V was cut by 5 bases and J by 0 bases, with 14 bases left in between.

In its sample, this clonotype was seen a few times. A much larger clonotype is one base distant, so this may be a read error. This likely comes from a read error, as the CDR3 has no conserved phenylalanine or tryptophan at its end. The rearrangement links TRBV12-3 or TRBV12-4 to TRBJ2-7, with 8 positions matching TRBD2. The ends lost 6 bases at V and 2 bases at J; junction bases unmatched: 15. The CDR3 runs 17 residues. The chain's CDR3 is CASSPHSGGSIAYEQYL. The CDR3 DNA follows: TGTGCCAGCAGCCCCCACTCGGGGGGGAGTATCGCCTACGAGCAGTACCTC.

The chain links TRBV19 to TRBJ1-5; 11 bases are a match to TRBD1. Germline assignment: CDR1 LNHDA and CDR2 SQIVND (reference sequence). The CDR3 covers 16 residues. Trimming took 7 bases from V and 2 from J; bases not matched to a gene: 7. CDR3 nucleotides: TGTGCCAGTACCGGGACAGGGGGAGGTGGCAATCAGCCCCAGCATTTT. Amino acid sequence: CASTGTGGGGNQPQHF.